This T cell receptor beta chain was documented in a study of shared clonotypes between healthy human individuals. The CDR3 has 16 amino acids. Per germline, CDR1 MGHRA and CDR2 YSYEKL. J gave up 6 bases and V 0 bases, and 9 bases lay outside the gene matches. Sequenced by immunoSEQ multiplex PCR; TCRdb stores in-frame clones only, minus some. The sample contains about 2.4 million clones, over 85% of which appear only once. Sequenced sample: naive CD4+ T cells from PBMCs. Subset here: CD45RA+ positively selected. This TCR was recovered from a man younger than 30 in good health. Some clones in this sample may be carry-over from other donors' samples. This chain connects TRBV4-1 to TRBJ2-7, with TRBD2 matching over 9 bases. In nucleotides, the CDR3 is TGCGCCAGCAGCCAAGATGGGCTAGCGGGATCCCGCGAGCAGTACTTC. Protein product: CASSQDGLAGSREQYF.